This passage covers 15 T cell receptor beta chains from one sample sequenced in a study of vaccination and CD4 T cells after COVID-19. The antigens of these receptors remain unknown. Treatment here: roughly 10-day PBMC culture with coronavirus spike peptide pools or control peptides (ViraFEST assay). With the Oncomine TCR Beta short-read assay, DNA from cultured CD4+ T cells was sequenced. TCRdb independently ran MiXCR on the PCR reads; one entry per CDR3 protein. The repertoire includes about 13,000 distinct CDR3 sequences, around 52% of them detected once, and less than 20% sits in the top ten. The sequenced sample consisted of CD4+ T cells from blood, cultured in vitro. These receptors were taken from a human donor who had recovered from COVID-19.

The chain combines TRBV29-1 with TRBJ2-3, with D unresolved. The germline V and J ends were trimmed by 5 bases and 0 bases, with 12 bases remaining between them. Germline-derived CDR1 and CDR2 are SQVTM and ANQGSEA. CDR3 length: 14 residues. CDR3 sequence (DNA): TGCAGCGTTCGCTCAGGAACTAGCACAGATACGCAGTATTTT. It encodes CSVRSGTSTDTQYF.

This clonotype came up a few times. The chain links TRBV20-1 to TRBJ2-3; D not certain. Germline CDR1 is DFQATT and CDR2 is SNEGSKA (reference sequence). The V and J ends lost 8 bases and 2 bases respectively, with 14 bases between them. The CDR3 is 13 amino acids. The CDR3 DNA reads as TGCAGTCCCCCGGGTCTATTCACAGATACGCAGTATTTT. It yields the protein CSPPGLFTDTQYF.

This sequence joins TRBV12-3 or TRBV12-4 and TRBJ2-5, with 11 bases matching TRBD2. CDR3 length: 16 amino acids. Trimming at V came to 2 bases and at J to 3 bases, leaving 5 bases not matched to a gene. Here the CDR3 DNA reads TGTGCCAGCAGTTTAATTTCGGGACTAGCGGAAGAGACCCAGTACTTC. This sequence encodes CASSLISGLAEETQYF.

The rearrangement joins TRBV2 to TRBJ2-1; 11 bases match TRBD2. The J segment lost 8 bases and the V segment lost 8 bases, leaving 2 bases of the junction unmatched. Germline loops: CDR1 SNHLY, CDR2 FYNNEI. CDR3 length: 12 residues. DNA of the CDR3: TGTGCCAGCCTAGCGGGAGGTGATGAGCAGTTCTTC. Protein sequence: CASLAGGDEQFF.

The J gene is TRBJ1-5, the V gene TRBV6-7; 7 bases line up with TRBD1. TRBV6-7 is an ORF, and what it does is uncertain. With V trimmed by 3 bases and J by 0 bases, 17 bases remained unmatched. The CDR3 length is 20 residues. CDR3 coding DNA: TGTGCCAGCAGTTATACCCCACAGTGGGGACAGTGTTATAGCAATCAGCCCCAGCATTTT. This encodes CASSYTPQWGQCYSNQPQHF.

The CDR3 loop is CATSRDGGEGQYF. For the CDR3, the DNA is TGTGCCACCAGCAGAGATGGGGGAGAAGGACAGTACTTC. V usage is TRBV15 and J usage is TRBJ2-7, with D perhaps assigned TRBD1 or TRBD2 (5 bases each). CDR3 length: 13 amino acids. Germline V CDR1 and CDR2: LNHNV, YYDKDF (reference sequence). V lost 0 bases, J lost 10 bases, and 13 bases lay in between. Full variable domain (rest looked up from reference TRBV15 and TRBJ2-7): DAMVIQNPRYQVTQFGKPVTLSCSQTLNHNVMYWYQQKSSQAPKLLFHYYDKDFNNEADTPDNFQSRRPNTSFCFLDIRSPGLGDTAMYLCATSRDGGEGQYFGPGTRLTVT.

This clonotype showed up just a few times. At one of its ends the junction is not consistent with the germline gene, which may arise from a read error. This chain connects TRBV10-3 to TRBJ2-3, with D possibly being TRBD2 (6 bases). The CDR3 runs 16 residues. The germline V gene has CDR1 ENHRY and CDR2 SYGVKD. The CDR3 region is CASSDTRTTYTDTQYF. The CDR3 DNA follows: TGTGCCAGCAGTGACACCCGGACTACCTACACAGATACGCAGTATTTT.

The genes are TRBV6-1 and TRBJ1-1; possibly TRBD1 for D (5 bases). Trimming left V 5 bases short and J 1 base short, with 11 bases between. CDR3 length equals 14 residues. Germline lookup yields CDR1 MNHNS and CDR2 SASEGT. The CDR3 DNA reads TGTGCCAGCAGTAGGGGACCGTCGAACACTGAAGCTTTCTTT. It yields the protein CASSRGPSNTEAFF.

V gene TRBV5-1 combines with J gene TRBJ1-1; no definite D call. The germline V and J ends were trimmed by 4 bases and 5 bases, with 15 bases remaining between them. Germline loops: CDR1 SGHRS, CDR2 YFSETQ. CDR3 size: 14 residues. This CDR3 is CASSPTMSWTEAFF. The CDR3 region has the DNA TGCGCCAGCAGCCCCACCATGTCGTGGACTGAAGCTTTCTTT.

This clonotype was found a few times. The gene calls are TRBV15 and TRBJ2-7; 8 bases are shared with TRBD1. Per the germline V gene, CDR1 is LNHNV and CDR2 is YYDKDF (reference sequence). V gave up 5 bases and J gave up 2 bases; unmatched junction bases: 5. The CDR3 consists of 14 residues. CDR3 sequence reads: CATSGTGTPYEQYF. The CDR3 DNA reads as TGTGCCACCAGCGGGACAGGCACCCCCTACGAGCAGTACTTC.

The chain joins TRBV20-1 to TRBJ2-3, with TRBD2 identical over 13 bases. Germline values: CDR1 DFQATT, CDR2 SNEGSKA (reference sequence). The length of the CDR3 is 15 residues. With 4 bases clipped from V and 3 bases from J, the junction kept 4 bases outside the gene matches. The CDR3 DNA reads TGCAGTGCTATGCGACTAGCGGGAGGTACAGATACGCAGTATTTT. Protein product: CSAMRLAGGTDTQYF.

This sequence joins TRBV10-3 and TRBJ1-2; 7 bases agree with TRBD1. Germline CDR1 ENHRY, CDR2 SYGVKD. V lost 3 bases to trimming and J lost 4 bases; unmatched junction nucleotides: 5. There are 14 residues in the CDR3. CDR3 region: CAISDLDRSYGYTF. The DNA of the CDR3 is TGTGCCATCAGTGACTTGGACAGGAGCTATGGCTACACCTTC.

This chain uses TRBV6-1 with TRBJ1-5, with TRBD1 as a possible D gene (5 bases). This CDR3 comprises 13 residues. Trimming left V 2 bases short and J 5 bases short, with 7 bases between. Germline V gives CDR1 MNHNS, CDR2 SASEGT. CDR3 in DNA: TGTGCCAGCAGTGAACAGGGCGATCAGCCCCAGCATTTT. This sequence encodes CASSEQGDQPQHF.

V and J are TRBV7-8 and TRBJ2-7, with 13 bases aligning to TRBD2. The CDR3 contains 16 residues. V was pared by 6 bases and J by 0 bases, with 5 bases of the junction left unmatched. CDR1 and CDR2 from the germline V gene are SGHVS and FQNEAQ. DNA for the CDR3: TGTGCCAGCAGGCGGACTAGCGGGGGAAGCTCCTACGAGCAGTACTTC. Protein sequence: CASRRTSGGSSYEQYF.

The chain carries TRBV2 and TRBJ1-1; no firm D call. This CDR3 is built from 13 residues. V lost 4 bases, J lost 1 base, and 7 bases lay in between. CDR1 is SNHLY and CDR2 is FYNNEI in the germline V gene. The CDR3 bases are TGTGCCAGCAGTGTTTCGGGGAACACTGAAGCTTTCTTT. Its protein is CASSVSGNTEAFF.